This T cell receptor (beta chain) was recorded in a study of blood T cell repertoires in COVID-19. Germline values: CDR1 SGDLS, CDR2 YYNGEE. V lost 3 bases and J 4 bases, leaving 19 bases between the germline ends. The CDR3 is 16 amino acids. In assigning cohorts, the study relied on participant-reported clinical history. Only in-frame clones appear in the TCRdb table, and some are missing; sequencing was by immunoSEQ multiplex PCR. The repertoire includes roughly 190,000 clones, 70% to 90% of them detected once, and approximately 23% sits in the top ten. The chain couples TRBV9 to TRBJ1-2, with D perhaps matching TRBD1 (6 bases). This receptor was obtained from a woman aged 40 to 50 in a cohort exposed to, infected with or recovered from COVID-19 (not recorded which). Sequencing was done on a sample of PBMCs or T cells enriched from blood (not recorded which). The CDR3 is CASSGHWTRQAYGYTF. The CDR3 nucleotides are TGTGCCAGCAGCGGCCACTGGACAAGACAGGCCTATGGCTACACCTTC.